This T cell receptor beta chain was sequenced in a study of blood T cells in healthy people across ages (dated by TCRdb to between 2015 and 2016). Concerning the study at large: Template switching captured roughly one uniquely barcoded TCR beta cDNA molecule per two T cells in model experiments. The study measured age-related changes in TCR beta repertoire diversity using deep sequencing normalized with unique cDNA molecular identifiers. The donors were divided into four age groups: young (average around 16 years), middle-aged (about 41), aged (62) and long-lived (roughly 88). To avoid experimental bias, donors of different ages were spread randomly across the sequencing lanes. The study analyzed two additional independent replicas of 1 million unique cDNA reads from the same blood draw for two donors, one aged 18 to 29 and one aged 80 or older.

The library was made by 5' RACE. Sequencing instrument: Illumina HiSeq 2500. The second PCR ran for roughly 6 to 11 cycles and used a J-beta primer mix along with a sample-barcoded 5' primer. Each TCR beta cDNA molecule received a unique molecular identifier from a template-switch 5' adaptor carrying 12 random nucleotides. Each sample yielded at least 3 million CDR3-containing paired-end reads. First-strand cDNA was synthesized from all RNA with the Mint cDNA synthesis kit, primed by a TRBC-specific oligonucleotide. All cDNA was treated with uracil-DNA glycosylase and then went through a first 18-cycle PCR with the universal primers M1SS and BC2_uni_R. Per the source publication's procedure: Normalization of each sample was performed by random selection of 1 million high-quality reads, each carrying a distinct molecular identifier. Reads sharing molecular identifiers were discarded rather than binned into consensus sequences. CDR3 identification, clonotype clustering and error correction used MiTCR with a Q25 quality threshold and the strictest error-elimination algorithm. Lower-bound total TCR beta diversity was estimated with a nonparametric unseen species model using Euler transformation. TCRdb trimmed public reads at Q25 via fastp, called clones via MiXCR and kept in-frame beta chains. Rows with a matching CDR3 protein are joined into one entry that keeps the most common DNA and genes. It is TCRdb's table, rather than the study itself, that gives the V and J calls and clone size. The sample table contains 950,000 to 1,200,000 distinct CDR3 sequences; only one count was recorded for 35% to 40% of them. 10% to 15% of the sample goes to the ten largest clones.

As regards this clonotype: Its antigen specificity is not known. Within one base of it there is no much larger clone, and no base qualities were kept.

The donors were a few dozen Caucasian individuals from Russia, aged roughly 6 to 100 years, who were systemically healthy. Around 10 milliliters of peripheral blood were drawn from each donor into EDTA-treated Vacutainer tubes. Ficoll-Paque density-gradient centrifugation was used to isolate PBMCs, with at least 7 million obtained per sample. Total RNA, at least 6 micrograms per sample, was extracted from PBMCs with Trizol reagent. For every donor, flow cytometry on a PBMC aliquot measured the percentage of naive CD45RAhigh/CD27high T cells. The investigation overall reported the following: Observed TCR beta diversity per million T cells fell roughly linearly with age, and a significant reduction was already apparent by age roughly 40. Estimates of total diversity from one million sequenced T cells were regarded as lower bounds and underestimates. Compared with the aged group, the long-lived group had more naive CD4+ T cells, fewer expanded clones and increased TCR diversity, a pattern suggesting age selection. Because donor CMV infection status was unknown, age-related changes in expanded clonotypes were potentially confounded. A strong correlation was found between observed TCR beta diversity and the percentage of naive T cells measured by flow cytometry. Because profiling used bulk unsorted PBMCs, naive and antigen-experienced compartments could not be compared conclusively.

The germline V gene gives CDR1 as SGHTA and CDR2 as FQGTGA. V trim: 5 bases; J trim: 7 bases; unmatched bases: 13. The CDR3 covers 16 residues, taking in both the cysteine and the phenylalanine. This entry keeps only the CDR3 DNA: 48 bases, framed from base 1. The sample consisted of blood. The rearrangement combines TRBV7-3 with TRBJ2-1; 8 central bases correspond to TRBD1. The clonotype was recovered from a man younger than 35 in good health. The nucleotide sequence reads TGTGCCAGCAGCGCCGGGACAGGAGGTTTAGGAAATGAGCAGTTCTTC. This translates into CASSAGTGGLGNEQFF. Extended through the reference TRBV7-3 and TRBJ2-1 proteins, this CDR3 yields the full variable domain: GAGVSQTPSNKVTEKGKYVELRCDPISGHTALYWYRQSLGQGPEFLIYFQGTGAADDSGLPNDRFFAVRPEGSVSTLKIQRTERGDSAVYLCASSAGTGGLGNEQFFGPGTRLTVL.